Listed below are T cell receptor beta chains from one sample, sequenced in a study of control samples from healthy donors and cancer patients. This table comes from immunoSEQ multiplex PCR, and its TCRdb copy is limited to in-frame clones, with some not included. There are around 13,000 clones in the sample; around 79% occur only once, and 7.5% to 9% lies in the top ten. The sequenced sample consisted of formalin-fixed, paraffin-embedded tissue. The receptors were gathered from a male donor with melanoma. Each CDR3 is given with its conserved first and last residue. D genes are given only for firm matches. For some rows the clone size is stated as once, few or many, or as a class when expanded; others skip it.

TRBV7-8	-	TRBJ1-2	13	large	CASSLWEGYGYTF	TGTGCCAGCAGCCTTTGGGAAGGCTATGGCTACACCTTC
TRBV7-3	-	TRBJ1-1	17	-	CASSLTGAAALNTEAFF	TGTGCCAGCAGCTTAACGGGGGCGGCAGCTTTGAACACTGAAGCTTTCTTT
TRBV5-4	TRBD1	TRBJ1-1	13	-	CASKTGMDTEAFF	TGTGCCAGCAAGACAGGGATGGACACTGAAGCTTTCTTT
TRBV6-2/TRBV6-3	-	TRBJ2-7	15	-	CASSVGLQGGYEQYF	TGTGCCAGCAGCGTGGGACTCCAGGGGGGCTACGAGCAGTACTTC
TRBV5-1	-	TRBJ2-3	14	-	CASSPGTPTDTQYF	TGCGCCAGCAGCCCCGGGACACCCACAGATACGCAGTATTTT
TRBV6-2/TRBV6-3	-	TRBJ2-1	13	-	CASSPNGLNEQFF	TGTGCCAGCAGCCCAAACGGCCTGAATGAGCAGTTCTTC
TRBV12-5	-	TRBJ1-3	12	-	CASGLVTETIYF	TGTGCTAGTGGTTTGGTTACGGAAACCATATATTTT
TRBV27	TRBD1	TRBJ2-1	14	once	CASSSGQFYNEQFF	TGTGCCAGCAGTTCGGGACAGTTTTACAATGAGCAGTTCTTC
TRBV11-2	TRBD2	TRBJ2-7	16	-	CASSSLAGGISYEQYF	TGTGCCAGCAGCTCCTTAGCGGGGGGGATCTCCTACGAGCAGTACTTC
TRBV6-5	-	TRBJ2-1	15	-	CASNRGESSYNEQFF	TGTGCCAGCAATCGCGGGGAAAGCTCCTACAATGAGCAGTTCTTC
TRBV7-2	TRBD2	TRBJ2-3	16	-	CASSPLAGGLADTQYF	TGTGCCAGCAGCCCCCTAGCGGGGGGGCTAGCAGATACGCAGTATTTT
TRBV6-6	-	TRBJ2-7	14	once	CASSYLTGSYEQYF	TGTGCCAGCAGTTACCTCACGGGCTCCTACGAGCAGTACTTC
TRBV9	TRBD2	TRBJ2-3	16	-	CASSALGGGGTDTQYF	TGTGCCAGCAGCGCCCTCGGCGGGGGAGGAACAGATACGCAGTATTTT
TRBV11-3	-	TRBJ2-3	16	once	CASSAGTLNVGDTQYF	TGTGCCAGCAGCGCCGGGACCCTCAACGTCGGGGATACGCAGTATTTT
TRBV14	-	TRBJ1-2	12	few	CASSRGLGGYTF	TGTGCCAGCAGCCGAGGATTGGGGGGCTACACCTTC
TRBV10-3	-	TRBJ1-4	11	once	CAISEGEKLFF	TGTGCCATCAGTGAGGGTGAAAAACTGTTTTTT
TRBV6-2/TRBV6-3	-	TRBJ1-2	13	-	CASSYLDSYGYTF	TGTGCCAGCAGCTACTTGGACAGCTATGGCTACACCTTC
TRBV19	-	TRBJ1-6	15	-	CASSPNFETSTPLHF	TGTGCCAGTAGTCCTAACTTTGAGACTTCAACACCCCTCCACTTT
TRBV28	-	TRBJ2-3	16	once	CASNVASGLTADTQYF	TGTGCCAGCAATGTAGCCTCCGGCCTTACGGCAGATACGCAGTATTTT
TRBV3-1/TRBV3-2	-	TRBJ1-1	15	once	CASSLSGSMNTEAFF	TGTGCCAGCAGCCTCAGTGGATCGATGAACACTGAAGCTTTCTTT
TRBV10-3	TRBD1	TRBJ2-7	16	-	CAIKGAGTGNLYEQYF	TGTGCCATCAAGGGGGCGGGGACAGGAAACCTCTACGAGCAGTACTTC
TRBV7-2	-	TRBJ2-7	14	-	CASSPGAPSYEQYF	TGTGCCAGCAGCCCAGGGGCCCCTTCCTACGAGCAGTACTTC
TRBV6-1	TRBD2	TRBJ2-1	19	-	CASSVHAGTSPRRRNEQFF	TGTGCCAGCAGTGTCCACGCCGGGACTAGCCCCCGCCGTCGCAATGAGCAGTTCTTC
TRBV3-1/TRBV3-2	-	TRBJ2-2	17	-	CASSLRATTSDTGELFF	TGTGCCAGCAGCCTAAGGGCGACAACCTCGGACACCGGGGAGCTGTTTTTT
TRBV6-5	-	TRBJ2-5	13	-	CASSYRYQETQYF	TGTGCCAGCAGTTATAGATATCAAGAGACCCAGTACTTC
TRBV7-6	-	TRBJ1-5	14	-	CASSLRGGNQPQHF	TGTGCCAGCAGTTTAAGGGGTGGCAATCAGCCCCAGCATTTT
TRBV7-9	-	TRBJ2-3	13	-	CASSGGSTDTQYF	TGTGCCAGCAGTGGGGGGAGCACAGATACGCAGTATTTT
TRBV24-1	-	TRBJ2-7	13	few	CATSDSGLYEQYF	TGTGCCACCAGTGATTCAGGGCTATACGAGCAGTACTTC
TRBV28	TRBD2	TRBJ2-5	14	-	CASSPLTSGETQYF	TGTGCCAGCAGTCCCTTGACTAGCGGGGAGACCCAGTACTTC
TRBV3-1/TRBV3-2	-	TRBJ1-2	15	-	CASSQDNNRVYGYTF	TGTGCCAGCAGCCAAGATAATAACAGGGTTTATGGCTACACCTTC
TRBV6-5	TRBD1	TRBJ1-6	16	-	CASSYSITGGYSPLHF	TGTGCCAGCAGTTACTCTATAACAGGGGGGTATTCACCCCTCCACTTT
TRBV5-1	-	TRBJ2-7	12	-	CASKGQPYEQYF	TGCGCCAGCAAGGGACAACCCTACGAGCAGTACTTC
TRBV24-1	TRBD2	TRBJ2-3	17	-	CATSDPRTGGYTDTQYF	TGTGCCACCAGTGATCCCCGAACGGGGGGTTACACAGATACGCAGTATTTT
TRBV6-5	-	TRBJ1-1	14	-	CASSPTWGNTEAFF	TGTGCCAGCAGTCCGACATGGGGGAACACTGAAGCTTTCTTT
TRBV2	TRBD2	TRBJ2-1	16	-	CASSSFSGGPYNEQFF	TGTGCCAGCAGCTCATTTAGCGGGGGGCCATACAATGAGCAGTTCTTC